These 7 T cell receptor beta chains share one sample of origin, sequenced in a study of blood T cell repertoires in COVID-19. Clones were sequenced by immunoSEQ multiplex PCR, and TCRdb holds only the in-frame ones, with some missing. The sample shows fewer than 95,000 clones, about nine tenths of them seen only once. The sequenced material came from peripheral blood. These receptor sequences come from a male donor with acute or convalescent COVID-19.

The V call is TRBV7-8, the J call TRBJ1-5, with TRBD1 matching over 8 bases. The germline CDR1 and CDR2 sequences are SGHVS and FQNEAQ. This CDR3 is 13 amino acids long. Trimming removed 5 bases from V and 7 bases from J; junction bases left unmatched: 4. CDR3 protein: CASSLGQVQPQHF. DNA for the CDR3: TGTGCCAGCAGCCTGGGACAGGTCCAGCCCCAGCATTTT.

The CDR3 bases are TGTGCCAGCAGTGACGGGACAGGGGGCTTAGATACGCAGTATTTT. This gives the protein CASSDGTGGLDTQYF. J is TRBJ2-3 and V is TRBV2; 12 bases map to TRBD1. The J segment lost 5 bases and the V segment lost 3 bases, leaving 3 bases of the junction unmatched. The germline V gene encodes CDR1 SNHLY and CDR2 FYNNEI. This CDR3 comprises 15 residues.

The rearrangement links TRBV6-5 to TRBJ1-3, with a possible D match to TRBD1 (6 bases). The CDR3 extends over 13 amino acids. Trimming took off 8 bases at V and 4 bases at J, with 12 bases between the two ends. The germline V gene has CDR1 MNHEY and CDR2 SVGAGI. The CDR3 bases are TGTGCCAGCCGAAAGGACAGCGGAAACACCATATATTTT. Protein: CASRKDSGNTIYF.

The V and J genes are TRBV29-1 and TRBJ1-1; 8 positions match TRBD1. CDR1 and CDR2 from the germline V gene are SQVTM and ANQGSEA. The CDR3 loop spans 14 amino acids. V dropped 4 bases and J dropped 0; count of bases not matched to a gene: 4. The chain's CDR3 is CSVGTGPMNTEAFF. CDR3 in DNA: TGCAGCGTTGGGACAGGGCCGATGAACACTGAAGCTTTCTTT.

CDR3 sequence reads: CASSTLAGGYNEQFF. Here the CDR3 DNA reads TGTGCCAGCAGCACCCTAGCGGGGGGATACAATGAGCAGTTCTTC. This chain joins TRBV7-9 and TRBJ2-1; the match to TRBD2 covers 11 bases. V was pared by 5 bases and J by 4 bases, with 4 bases of the junction left unmatched. CDR1 and CDR2 from the germline V gene are SEHNR and FQNEAQ (reference sequence). The CDR3 has 15 residues.

The genes are TRBV15 and TRBJ2-5, with 7 bases fitting TRBD1. Germline V CDR1 and CDR2: LNHNV, YYDKDF (reference sequence). V shed 3 bases, J shed 1 base, and the junction held 2 bases outside the gene matches. This CDR3 is 14 amino acids long. CDR3 DNA: TGTGCCACCAGCAGGGACAGGTTCCAAGAGACCCAGTACTTC. This encodes CATSRDRFQETQYF.

The chain carries TRBV6-5 and TRBJ2-7, with 11 bases fitting TRBD1. Trimming at V came to 6 bases and at J to 1 base, leaving 5 bases not matched to a gene. CDR3 length equals 15 residues. Germline assignment: CDR1 MNHEY and CDR2 SVGAGI. The CDR3 sequence: CASRPDRGRSYEQYF. The CDR3 nucleotides read TGTGCCAGCAGACCGGACAGGGGGCGTTCCTACGAGCAGTACTTC.